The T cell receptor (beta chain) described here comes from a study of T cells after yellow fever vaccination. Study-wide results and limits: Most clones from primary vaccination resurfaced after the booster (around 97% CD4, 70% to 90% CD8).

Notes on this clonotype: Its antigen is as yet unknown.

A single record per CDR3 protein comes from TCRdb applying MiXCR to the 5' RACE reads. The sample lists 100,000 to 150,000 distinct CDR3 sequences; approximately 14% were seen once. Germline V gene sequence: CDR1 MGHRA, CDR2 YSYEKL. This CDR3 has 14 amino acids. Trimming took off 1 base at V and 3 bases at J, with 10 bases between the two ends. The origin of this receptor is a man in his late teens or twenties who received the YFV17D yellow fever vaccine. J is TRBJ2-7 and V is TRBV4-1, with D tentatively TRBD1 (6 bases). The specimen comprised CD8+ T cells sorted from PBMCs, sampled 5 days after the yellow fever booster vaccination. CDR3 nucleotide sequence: TGCGCCAGCAGCCAAGCAGGGGCGATCTACGAGCAGTACTTC. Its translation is CASSQAGAIYEQYF.